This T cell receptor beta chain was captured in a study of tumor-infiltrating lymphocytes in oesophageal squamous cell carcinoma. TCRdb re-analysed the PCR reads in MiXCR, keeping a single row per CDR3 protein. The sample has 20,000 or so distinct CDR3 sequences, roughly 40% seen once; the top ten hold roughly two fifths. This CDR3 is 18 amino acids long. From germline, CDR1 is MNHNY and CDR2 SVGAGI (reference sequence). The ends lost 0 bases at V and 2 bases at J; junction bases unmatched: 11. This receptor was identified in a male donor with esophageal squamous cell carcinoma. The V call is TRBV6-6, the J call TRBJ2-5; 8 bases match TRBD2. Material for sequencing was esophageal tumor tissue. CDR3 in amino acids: CASSYSSEASGPQETQYF. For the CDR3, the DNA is TGTGCCAGCAGTTACTCTTCCGAGGCTAGCGGGCCGCAAGAGACCCAGTACTTC.